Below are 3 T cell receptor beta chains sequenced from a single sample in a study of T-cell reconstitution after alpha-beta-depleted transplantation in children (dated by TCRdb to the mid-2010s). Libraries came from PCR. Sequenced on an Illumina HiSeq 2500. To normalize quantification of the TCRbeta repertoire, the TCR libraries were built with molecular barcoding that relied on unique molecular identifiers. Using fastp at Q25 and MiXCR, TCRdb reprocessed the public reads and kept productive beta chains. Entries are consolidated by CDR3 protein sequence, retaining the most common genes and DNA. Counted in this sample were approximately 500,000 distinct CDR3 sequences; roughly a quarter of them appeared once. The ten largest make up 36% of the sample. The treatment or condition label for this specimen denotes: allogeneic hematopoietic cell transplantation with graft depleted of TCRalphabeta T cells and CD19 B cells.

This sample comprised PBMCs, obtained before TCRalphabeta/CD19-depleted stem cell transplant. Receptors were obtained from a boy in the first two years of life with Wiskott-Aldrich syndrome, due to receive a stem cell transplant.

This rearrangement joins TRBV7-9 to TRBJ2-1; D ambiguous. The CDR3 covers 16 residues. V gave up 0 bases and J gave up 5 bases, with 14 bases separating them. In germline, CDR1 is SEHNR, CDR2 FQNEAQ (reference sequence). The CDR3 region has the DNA TGTGCCAGCAGCTTAGCCCCCCGACCGCGAAACAATGAGCAGTTCTTC. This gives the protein CASSLAPRPRNNEQFF. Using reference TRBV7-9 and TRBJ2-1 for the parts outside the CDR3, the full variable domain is DTGVSQNPRHKITKRGQNVTFRCDPISEHNRLYWYRQTLGQGPEFLTYFQNEAQLEKSRLLSDRFSAERPKGSFSTLEIQRTEQGDSAMYLCASSLAPRPRNNEQFFGPGTRLTVL.

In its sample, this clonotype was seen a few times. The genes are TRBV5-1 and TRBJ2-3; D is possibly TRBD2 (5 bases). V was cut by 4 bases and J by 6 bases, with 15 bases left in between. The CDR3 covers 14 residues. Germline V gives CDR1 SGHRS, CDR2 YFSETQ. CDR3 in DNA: TGCGCCAGCAGCATTACTAGACGTGGGGATACGCAGTATTTT. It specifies CASSITRRGDTQYF.

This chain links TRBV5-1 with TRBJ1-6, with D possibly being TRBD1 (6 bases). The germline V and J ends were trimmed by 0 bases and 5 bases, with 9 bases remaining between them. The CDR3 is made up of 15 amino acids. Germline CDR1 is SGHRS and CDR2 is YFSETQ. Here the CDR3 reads CASSLGQGNNSPLHF. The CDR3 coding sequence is TGCGCCAGCAGCTTGGGCCAGGGGAATAATTCACCCCTCCACTTT.